This T cell receptor (beta chain) was sequenced in a study of shared clonotypes between healthy human individuals. The CDR3 covers 16 residues. Germline V gene data show CDR1 as MGHRA and CDR2 as YSYEKL. V was clipped by 0 bases and J by 8 bases, with 14 bases between them. In the original workflow: ImmunoSEQ yielded junction-only sequences lacking quality scores, so filtering differed. Method: immunoSEQ multiplex PCR; TCRdb's copy keeps in-frame clones and lacks some. The V and J calls and clone size come from that table; D and trimming were worked out from the DNA. The sample holds some 2,100,000 clones, approximately 94% seen once. Whole-study findings and limits: Sharing across four donors was seen in roughly 5.2% of naive CD4 clonotypes.

Those who donated, Caucasian adults without exception, all lived in Nashville, Tennessee. A word on this clone: Its antigen is not identified.

The receptor was isolated from a young man in good health. This chain links TRBV4-1 with TRBJ1-6; D unclear. Sequencing input: naive CD4+ T cells sorted from blood. Stated subset: CD45RA+ positively selected. The DNA of the CDR3 is TGCGCCAGCAGCCAAGAGGGATCCCCCGGGGATTCACCCCTCCACTTT. Its protein is CASSQEGSPGDSPLHF.